What follows is one TCR beta chain and its context. Antigen: not known. This entry is derived from a study of CD8+ T cells in alopecia areata. Regarding the study as a whole: Affected scalp, especially in alopecia totalis/universalis, had a higher clonality than normal scalp did. It was less clear whether patients shared TCRs than it was in mice, possibly because of HLA.

Trimming at V came to 4 bases and at J to 2 bases, leaving 14 bases not matched to a gene. Germline assignment: CDR1 SGHRS and CDR2 YFSETQ. This CDR3 comprises 18 residues. Those with alopecia areata gave lesional scalp punch biopsies and peripheral blood. PBMCs were stained for CD3, CD4 and CD8, and CD4+ and CD8+ T cells were sorted. Extraction of RNA preceded its reverse transcription into cDNA, which served as the sequencing template. Sequencing was performed with immunoSEQ multiplex PCR; in TCRdb, only in-frame clones are kept and a portion is missing. The data contain 130,000 to 150,000 clones, 45% to 60% of them seen just once; the ten biggest clones take up over 5.5%.

The chain has TRBV5-1 and TRBJ2-3; TRBD2 matches at 9 bases. Specimen: CD4+ T cells sorted from blood. This sequence was found in a human donor with alopecia areata. The CDR3 here is CASSLEGAGGPNTDTQYF. The CDR3 nucleotides read TGCGCCAGCAGCCTCGAGGGAGCGGGAGGACCGAACACAGATACGCAGTATTTT.